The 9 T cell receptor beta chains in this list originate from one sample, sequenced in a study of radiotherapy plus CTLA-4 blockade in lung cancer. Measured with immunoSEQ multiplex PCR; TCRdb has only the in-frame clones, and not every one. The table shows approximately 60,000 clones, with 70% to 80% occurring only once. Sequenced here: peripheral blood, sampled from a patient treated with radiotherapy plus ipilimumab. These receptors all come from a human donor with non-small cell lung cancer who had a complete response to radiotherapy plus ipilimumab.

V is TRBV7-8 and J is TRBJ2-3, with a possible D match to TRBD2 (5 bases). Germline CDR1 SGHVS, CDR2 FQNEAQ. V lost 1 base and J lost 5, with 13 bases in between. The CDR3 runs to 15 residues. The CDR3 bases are TGTGCCAGCAGCTTAGTGTGGCTAGCTAGAGATACGCAGTATTTT. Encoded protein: CASSLVWLARDTQYF.

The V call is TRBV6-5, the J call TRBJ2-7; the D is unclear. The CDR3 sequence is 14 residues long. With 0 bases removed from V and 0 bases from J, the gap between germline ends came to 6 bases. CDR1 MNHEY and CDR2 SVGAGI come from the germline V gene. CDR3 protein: CASSYSQNSYEQYF. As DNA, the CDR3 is TGTGCCAGCAGTTACTCACAGAACTCCTACGAGCAGTACTTC.

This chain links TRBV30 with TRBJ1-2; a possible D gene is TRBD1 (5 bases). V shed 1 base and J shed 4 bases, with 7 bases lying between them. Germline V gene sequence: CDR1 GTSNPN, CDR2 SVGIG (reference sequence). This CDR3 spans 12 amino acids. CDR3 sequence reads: CAWSGGGYGYTF. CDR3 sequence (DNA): TGTGCCTGGAGTGGGGGGGGCTATGGCTACACCTTC. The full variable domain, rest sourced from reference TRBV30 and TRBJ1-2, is SQTIHQWPATLVQPVGSPLSLECTVEGTSNPNLYWYRQAAGRGLQLLFYSVGIGQISSEVPQNLSASRPQDRQFILSSKKLLLSDSGFYLCAWSGGGYGYTFGSGTRLTVV.

In DNA form, the CDR3 reads TGTGCCAGCAGTCGGGGCCCCGGCGGGGAGCTGTTTTTT. This gives the protein CASSRGPGGELFF. The chain is built from TRBV6-4 and TRBJ2-2; D might be TRBD1 or TRBD2, each matching 5 bases. This CDR3 comprises 13 residues. V lost 5 bases and J 7 bases, leaving 11 bases between the germline ends. Germline V lookup: CDR1 MRHNA, CDR2 SNTAGT.

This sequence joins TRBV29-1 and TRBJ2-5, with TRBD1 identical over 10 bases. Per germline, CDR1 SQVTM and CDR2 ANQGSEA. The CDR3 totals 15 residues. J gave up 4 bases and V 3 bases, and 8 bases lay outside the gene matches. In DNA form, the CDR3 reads TGCAGCGTTGAGGGGGGACAGGGGCACTTAGAGACCCAGTACTTC. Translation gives CSVEGGQGHLETQYF.

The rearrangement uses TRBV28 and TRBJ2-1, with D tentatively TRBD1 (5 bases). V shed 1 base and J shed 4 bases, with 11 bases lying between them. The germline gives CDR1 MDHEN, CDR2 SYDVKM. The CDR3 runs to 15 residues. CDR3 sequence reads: CASSLSLTDYNEQFF. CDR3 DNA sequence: TGTGCCAGCAGTTTATCACTGACAGATTACAATGAGCAGTTCTTC.

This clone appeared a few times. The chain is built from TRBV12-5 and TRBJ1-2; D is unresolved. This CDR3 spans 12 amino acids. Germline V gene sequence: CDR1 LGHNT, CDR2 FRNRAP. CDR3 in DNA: TGTGCCTCAAGTCAAGCTAACTATGGCTACACCTTC. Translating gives CASSQANYGYTF.

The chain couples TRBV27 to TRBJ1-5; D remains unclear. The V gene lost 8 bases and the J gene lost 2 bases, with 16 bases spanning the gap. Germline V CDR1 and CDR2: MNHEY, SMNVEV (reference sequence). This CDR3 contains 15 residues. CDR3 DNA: TGTGCCAGCGGCCCGGAGGCAGTGGGCAATCAGCCCCAGCATTTT. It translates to CASGPEAVGNQPQHF.

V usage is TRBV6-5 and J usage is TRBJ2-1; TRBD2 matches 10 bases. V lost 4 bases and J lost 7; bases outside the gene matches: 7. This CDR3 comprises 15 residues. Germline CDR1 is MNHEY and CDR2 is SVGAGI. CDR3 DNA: TGTGCCAGCAGTTCAGCGGGGGGGCTTTTGAATGAGCAGTTCTTC. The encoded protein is CASSSAGGLLNEQFF.